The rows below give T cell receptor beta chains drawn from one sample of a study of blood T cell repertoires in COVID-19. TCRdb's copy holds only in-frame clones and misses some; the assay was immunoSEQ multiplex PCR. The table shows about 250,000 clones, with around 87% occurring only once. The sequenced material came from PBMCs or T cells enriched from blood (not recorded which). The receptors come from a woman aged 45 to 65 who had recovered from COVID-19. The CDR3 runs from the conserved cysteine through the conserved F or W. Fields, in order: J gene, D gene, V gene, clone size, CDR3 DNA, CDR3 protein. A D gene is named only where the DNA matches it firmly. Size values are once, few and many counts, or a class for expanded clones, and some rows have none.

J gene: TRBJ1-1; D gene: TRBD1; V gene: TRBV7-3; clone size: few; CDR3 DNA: TGTGCCAGCAGCTCCCAACCGGGACAGAGGACTGAAGCTTTCTTT; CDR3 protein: CASSSQPGQRTEAFF
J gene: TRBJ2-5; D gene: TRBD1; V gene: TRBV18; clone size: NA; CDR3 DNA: TGTGCCAGCTCACCCGACAGGGGGTGGCGGCAAGAGACCCAGTACTTC; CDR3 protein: CASSPDRGWRQETQYF
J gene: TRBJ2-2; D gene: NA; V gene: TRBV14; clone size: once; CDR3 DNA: TGTGCCAGCAGCCAAGATCCCGGGACTTACACCGGGGAGCTGTTTTTT; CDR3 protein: CASSQDPGTYTGELFF
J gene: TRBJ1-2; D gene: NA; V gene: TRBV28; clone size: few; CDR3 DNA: TGTGCCAGCAGTACGGACAGCCCCCTCTATGGCTACACCTTC; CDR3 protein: CASSTDSPLYGYTF
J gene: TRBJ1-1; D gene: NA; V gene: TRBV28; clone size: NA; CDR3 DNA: TGTGCCAGCAGCGTAAGGGAGGCAGCTTTCTTT; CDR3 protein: CASSVREAAFF
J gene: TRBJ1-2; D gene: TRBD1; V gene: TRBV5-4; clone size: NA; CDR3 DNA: TGTGCCAGCAGCATAGCTGGACAGGGGGCATCCTATGGCTACACCTTC; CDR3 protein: CASSIAGQGASYGYTF
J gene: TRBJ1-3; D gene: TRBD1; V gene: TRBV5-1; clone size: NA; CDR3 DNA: TGCGCCAGCAGCTTGGACAGGGGAGCTGGGAACACCATATATTTT; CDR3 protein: CASSLDRGAGNTIYF
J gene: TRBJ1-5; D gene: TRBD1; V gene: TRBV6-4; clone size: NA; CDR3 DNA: TGTGCCAGCAGTCCCCGGGACAGAGGATTTTTCAATCAGCCCCAGCATTTT; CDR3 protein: CASSPRDRGFFNQPQHF
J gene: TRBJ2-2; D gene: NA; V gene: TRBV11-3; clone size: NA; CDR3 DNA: TGTGCCAGCAGCTTAGAGGGGGCTTCACGGGAGCTGTTTTTT; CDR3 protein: CASSLEGASRELFF
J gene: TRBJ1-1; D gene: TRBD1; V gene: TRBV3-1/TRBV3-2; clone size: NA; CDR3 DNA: TGTGCCAGCAGCCTACTTGCAGGGGGCACTGAAGCTTTCTTT; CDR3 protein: CASSLLAGGTEAFF
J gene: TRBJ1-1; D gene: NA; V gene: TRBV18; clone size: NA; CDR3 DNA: TGTGCCAGCTCACGGGTCTGGGGAGGAGGCACTGAAGCTTTCTTT; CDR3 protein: CASSRVWGGGTEAFF
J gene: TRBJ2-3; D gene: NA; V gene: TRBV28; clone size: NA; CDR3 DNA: TGTGCCTCCCTGGAGGCGGGAAGGGGCACAGATACGCAGTATTTT; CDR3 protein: CASLEAGRGTDTQYF
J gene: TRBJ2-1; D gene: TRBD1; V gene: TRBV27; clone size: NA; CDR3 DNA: TGTGCCAGCAGCCCATGGAGGACAGGGCCCAATGAGCAGTTCTTC; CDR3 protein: CASSPWRTGPNEQFF
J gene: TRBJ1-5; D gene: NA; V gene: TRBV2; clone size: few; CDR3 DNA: TGTGCCAGCACTACCGACCTAGGGCCCCAGCATTTT; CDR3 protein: CASTTDLGPQHF
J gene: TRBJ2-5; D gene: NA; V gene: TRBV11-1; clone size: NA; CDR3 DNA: TGTGCCAGCAGCTTAGGGACTAACCAAGAGACCCAGTACTTC; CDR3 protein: CASSLGTNQETQYF
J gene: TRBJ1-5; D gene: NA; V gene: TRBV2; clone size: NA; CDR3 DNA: TGTGCCAGCAGCGGGGACACCAGCAATCAGCCCCAGCATTTT; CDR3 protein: CASSGDTSNQPQHF
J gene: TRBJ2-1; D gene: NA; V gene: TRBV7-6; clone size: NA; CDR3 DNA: TGTGCCAGCAGTTTCGGGCAGGGGTTTATCAATGAGCAGTTCTTC; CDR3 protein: CASSFGQGFINEQFF
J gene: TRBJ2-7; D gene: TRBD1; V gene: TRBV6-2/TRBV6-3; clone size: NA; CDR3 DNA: TGTGCCAGCAGTCAGCTTGGACAGGGATCCCCCTACGAGCAGTACTTC; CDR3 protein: CASSQLGQGSPYEQYF
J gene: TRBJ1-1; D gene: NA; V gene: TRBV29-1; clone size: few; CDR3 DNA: TGCAGCGTAGACACGAACACTGAAGCTTTCTTT; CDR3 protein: CSVDTNTEAFF
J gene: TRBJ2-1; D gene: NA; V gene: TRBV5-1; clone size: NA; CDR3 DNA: TGCGCCAGCAGCTTGGACAACGTCGAGCAGTTCTTC; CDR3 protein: CASSLDNVEQFF
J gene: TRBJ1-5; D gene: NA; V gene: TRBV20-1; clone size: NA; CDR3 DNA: TGCAGTGTAGGCGGCCAGCCCCAGCATTTT; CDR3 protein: CSVGGQPQHF
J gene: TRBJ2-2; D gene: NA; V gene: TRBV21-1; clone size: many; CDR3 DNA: TGTGCCAGCAGCCCGACAGTACCCGGGGAGCTGTTTTTT; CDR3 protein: CASSPTVPGELFF
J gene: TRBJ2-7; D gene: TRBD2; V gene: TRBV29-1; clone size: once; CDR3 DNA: TGCAGCGTTAGACTAGCGGGTGAATCCTACGAGCAGTACTTC; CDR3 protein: CSVRLAGESYEQYF
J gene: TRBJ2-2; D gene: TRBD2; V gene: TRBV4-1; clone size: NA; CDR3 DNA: TGCGCCAGCAGCCGTAATCCCTTAGCGGGAGGGAACACCGGGGAGCTGTTTTTT; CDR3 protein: CASSRNPLAGGNTGELFF
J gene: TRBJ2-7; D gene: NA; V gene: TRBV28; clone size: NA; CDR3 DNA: TGTGCCAGCAGCCCTGCAGGGGAGTACGAGCAGTACTTC; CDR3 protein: CASSPAGEYEQYF
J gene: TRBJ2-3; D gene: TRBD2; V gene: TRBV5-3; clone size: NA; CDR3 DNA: TGTGCCAGAAGGCGTGTCCCGGTCGGGGCGGGAGCCACAGATACGCAGTATTTT; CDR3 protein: CARRRVPVGAGATDTQYF
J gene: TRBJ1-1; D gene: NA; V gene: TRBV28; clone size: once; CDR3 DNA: TGTGCCAGCAGTTTTGACAGAACTCTCACTGAAGCTTTCTTT; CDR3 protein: CASSFDRTLTEAFF
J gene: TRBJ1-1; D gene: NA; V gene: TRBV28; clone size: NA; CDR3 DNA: TGTGCCAGCAGTTCCCAACGAACAGGGAGCGGAGAAGCTTTCTTT; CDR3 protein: CASSSQRTGSGEAFF
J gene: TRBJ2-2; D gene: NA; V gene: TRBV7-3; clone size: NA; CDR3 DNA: TGTGCCAGCAGCTTACAAAGGCCGGACTCCGGGGAGCTGTTTTTT; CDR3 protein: CASSLQRPDSGELFF
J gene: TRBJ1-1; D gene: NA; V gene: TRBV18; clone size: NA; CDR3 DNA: TGTGCCAGCTCACCTTTTCGGGACACTGAAGCTTTCTTT; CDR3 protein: CASSPFRDTEAFF
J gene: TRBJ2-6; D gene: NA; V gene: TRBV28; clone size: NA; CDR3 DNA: TGTGCCAGCAGTCAAACCGGGACATTCATCTCTGGGGCCAACGTCCTGACTTTC; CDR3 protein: CASSQTGTFISGANVLTF
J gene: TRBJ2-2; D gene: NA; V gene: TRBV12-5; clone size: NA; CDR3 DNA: TGTGCTAGTGGTTTGGACATCGGGGAGCTGTTTTTT; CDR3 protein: CASGLDIGELFF
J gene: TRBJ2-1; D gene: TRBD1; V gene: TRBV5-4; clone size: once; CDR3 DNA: TGTGCCAGCAGCTTGGCTCTCCGGACAGGGGACAATGAGCAGTTCTTC; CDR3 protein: CASSLALRTGDNEQFF
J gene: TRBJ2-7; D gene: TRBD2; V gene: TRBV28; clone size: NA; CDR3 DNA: TGTGCCAGCAGCCCCCTCCGCCGGACTAGCGGGAGAGGATACGAGCAGTACTTC; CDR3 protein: CASSPLRRTSGRGYEQYF
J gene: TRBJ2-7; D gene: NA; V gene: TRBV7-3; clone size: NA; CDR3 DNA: TGTGCCAGCAGCTCTGAAGGGGGGGCCTTCGACGAGCAGTACTTC; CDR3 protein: CASSSEGGAFDEQYF
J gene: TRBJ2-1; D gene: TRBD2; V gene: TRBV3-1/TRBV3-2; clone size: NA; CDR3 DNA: TGTGCCAGCAGCCACGAGGGGGCTAGCGGGAGCTACAATGAGCAGTTCTTC; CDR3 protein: CASSHEGASGSYNEQFF
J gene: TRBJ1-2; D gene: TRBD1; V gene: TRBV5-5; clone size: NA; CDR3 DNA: TGTGCCAGCAGCCCGAAATGGACAGGGAATGGCTACACCTTC; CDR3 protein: CASSPKWTGNGYTF
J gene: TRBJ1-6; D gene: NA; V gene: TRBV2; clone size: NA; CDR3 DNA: TGTGCCAGCAGTGAAACGGGGAAAAACTCACCCCTCCACTTT; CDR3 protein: CASSETGKNSPLHF
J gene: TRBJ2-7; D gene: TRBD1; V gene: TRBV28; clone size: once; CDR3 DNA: TGTGCCAGCAGGGCCGGGACAGGTGTCTACGAGCAGTACTTC; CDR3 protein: CASRAGTGVYEQYF
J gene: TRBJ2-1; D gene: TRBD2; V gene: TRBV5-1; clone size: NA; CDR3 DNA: TGCGCCAGCAGCTTGGATAGCGGGGACAATGAGCAGTTCTTC; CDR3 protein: CASSLDSGDNEQFF
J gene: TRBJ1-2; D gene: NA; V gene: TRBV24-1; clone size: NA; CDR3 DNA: TGTGCCACCAGTGACCCCAGGCGGGATTCTCTAAATGGCTACACCTTC; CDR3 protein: CATSDPRRDSLNGYTF